This T cell receptor (beta chain) was documented in a study of blood T cell repertoires in COVID-19. Enrolled during active infection, Seattle patients were then followed longitudinally. Authors' data handling: Quantification of nucleated cells was approximated via reference gene primer amplification. Using immunoSEQ multiplex PCR, the repertoire was profiled, and TCRdb retains in-frame clones only, with some absent. V and J calls plus clone size are reproduced from that table; the DNA served to infer D and trimming. This table holds some 240,000 clones, approximately 85% found once. The table lists this clone with a count of one. The CDR3 extends over 15 amino acids. J gave up 3 bases and V 4 bases, and 4 bases lay outside the gene matches. Germline V gives CDR1 SGHRS, CDR2 YFSETQ.

Source material: peripheral blood. The V call is TRBV5-1, the J call TRBJ2-1, with TRBD1 identical over 10 bases. The sequence was collected from an older woman with COVID-19, enrolled during active disease. The CDR3 nucleotides are TGCGCCAGCAGCGCGGGACAGGGGAACTACAATGAGCAGTTCTTC. Its translation is CASSAGQGNYNEQFF.